This T cell receptor beta chain was identified during a study of T-cell memory formation after mild COVID-19. TCRdb redid the calling of the 5' RACE reads with MiXCR, one entry per CDR3 protein. The data contain about 560,000 distinct CDR3 sequences, roughly 21% of them singletons. This clonotype was picked up a small number of times. The clonotype originates from an adult woman who had mild COVID-19 (a few samples of this study predate the infection). Cell type and time point are not known. The sample taken for sequencing was PBMCs or a T cell subset sorted from them (not recorded which).

CDR3 residues: CASSLTSTGGEQFF. The CDR3 bases are TGCGCCAGCAGCTTAACCTCTACCGGGGGTGAGCAGTTCTTC. This chain uses TRBV5-1 with TRBJ2-1, with a weak D call TRBD2 (6 bases). Germline V gene sequence: CDR1 SGHRS, CDR2 YFSETQ. V was pared by 2 bases and J by 9 bases, with 15 bases between. This CDR3 is built from 14 residues.